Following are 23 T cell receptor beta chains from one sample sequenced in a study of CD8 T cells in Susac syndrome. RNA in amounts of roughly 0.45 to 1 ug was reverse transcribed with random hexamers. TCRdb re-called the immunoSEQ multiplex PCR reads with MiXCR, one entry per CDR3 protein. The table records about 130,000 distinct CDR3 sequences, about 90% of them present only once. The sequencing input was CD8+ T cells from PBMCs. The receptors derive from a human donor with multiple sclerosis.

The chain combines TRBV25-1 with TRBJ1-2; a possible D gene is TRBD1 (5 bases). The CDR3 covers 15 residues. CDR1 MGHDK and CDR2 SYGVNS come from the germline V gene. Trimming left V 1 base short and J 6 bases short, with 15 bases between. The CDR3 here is CASSEWGYSEDGYTF. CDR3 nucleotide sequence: TGTGCCAGCAGTGAATGGGGGTACTCGGAGGATGGCTACACCTTC.

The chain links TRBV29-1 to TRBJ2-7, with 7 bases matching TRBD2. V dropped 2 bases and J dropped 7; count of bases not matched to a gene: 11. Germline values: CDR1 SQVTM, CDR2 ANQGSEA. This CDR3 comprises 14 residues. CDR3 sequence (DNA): TGCAGCGTTGAAATAGGGAGGGCGGTGGGGGAGCAGTACTTC. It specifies CSVEIGRAVGEQYF.

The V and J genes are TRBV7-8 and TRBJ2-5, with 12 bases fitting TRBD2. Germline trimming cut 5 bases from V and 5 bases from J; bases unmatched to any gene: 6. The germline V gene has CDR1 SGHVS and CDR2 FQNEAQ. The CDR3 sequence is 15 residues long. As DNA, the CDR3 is TGTGCCAGCAGCGCAACCACTAGCGGGAGGGAGACCCAGTACTTC. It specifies CASSATTSGRETQYF.

CDR3 nucleotide sequence: TGTGCCAGCAGCCAAGAAAGGGCGGTAAGCTCCTACGAGCAGTACTTC. This encodes CASSQERAVSSYEQYF. The chain recombines TRBV3-1 with TRBJ2-7; no firm D call. Germline V gene lookup returns CDR1 LGHDT and CDR2 YNNKEL (reference sequence). Trimming shortened V by 0 bases and J by 0 bases, and 12 bases separated the two germline ends. The CDR3 is 16 amino acids.

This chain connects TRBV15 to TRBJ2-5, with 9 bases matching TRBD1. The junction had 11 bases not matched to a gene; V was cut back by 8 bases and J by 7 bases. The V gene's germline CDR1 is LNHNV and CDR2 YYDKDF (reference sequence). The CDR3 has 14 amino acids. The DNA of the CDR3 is TGTGCCACCTCGGTGGGACAGGGATTCCGGACCCAGTACTTC. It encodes CATSVGQGFRTQYF. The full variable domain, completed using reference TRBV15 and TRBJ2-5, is DAMVIQNPRYQVTQFGKPVTLSCSQTLNHNVMYWYQQKSSQAPKLLFHYYDKDFNNEADTPDNFQSRRPNTSFCFLDIRSPGLGDTAMYLCATSVGQGFRTQYFGPGTRLLVL.

Here the CDR3 reads CAISDSQGENEQFF. In nucleotides, the CDR3 is TGTGCCATCAGTGACTCCCAGGGGGAGAATGAGCAGTTCTTC. V usage is TRBV10-3 and J usage is TRBJ2-1, with 7 bases matching TRBD1. Germline assignment: CDR1 ENHRY and CDR2 SYGVKD. This CDR3 comprises 14 residues. V trimming: 3 bases; J trimming: 7 bases; junction bases outside the gene matches: 6.

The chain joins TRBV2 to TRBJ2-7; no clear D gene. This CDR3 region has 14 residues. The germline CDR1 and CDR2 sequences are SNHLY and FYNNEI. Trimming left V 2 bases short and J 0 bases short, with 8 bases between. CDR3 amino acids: CASSERGDSYEQYF. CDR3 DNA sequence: TGTGCCAGCAGTGAACGTGGCGACTCCTACGAGCAGTACTTC.

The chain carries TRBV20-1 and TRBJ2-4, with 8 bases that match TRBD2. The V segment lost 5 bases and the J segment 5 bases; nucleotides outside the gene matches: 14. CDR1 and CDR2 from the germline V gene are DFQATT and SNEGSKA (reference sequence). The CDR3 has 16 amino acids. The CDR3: CSAPGTREVGQNIQYF. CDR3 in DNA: TGCAGTGCTCCAGGCACGCGGGAGGTGGGGCAAAACATTCAGTACTTC.

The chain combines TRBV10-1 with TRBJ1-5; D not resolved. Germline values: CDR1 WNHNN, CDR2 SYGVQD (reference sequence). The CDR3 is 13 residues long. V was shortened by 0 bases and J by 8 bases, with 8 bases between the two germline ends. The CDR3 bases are TGCGCCAGCAGTGAGTCGCCCGGCGAGCCCCAGCATTTT. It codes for CASSESPGEPQHF.

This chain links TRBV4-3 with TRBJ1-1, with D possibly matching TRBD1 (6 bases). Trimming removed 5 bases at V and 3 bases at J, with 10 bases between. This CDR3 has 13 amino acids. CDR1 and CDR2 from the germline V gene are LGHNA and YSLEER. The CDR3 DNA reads TGCGCCAGCAGCTACAGGGAGGACACTGAAGCTTTCTTT. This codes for CASSYREDTEAFF.

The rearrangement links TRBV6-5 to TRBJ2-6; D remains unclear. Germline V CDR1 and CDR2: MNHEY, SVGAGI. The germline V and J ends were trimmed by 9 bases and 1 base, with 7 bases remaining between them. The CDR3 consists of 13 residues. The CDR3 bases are TGTGCCAGTTGTTCTTCTGGGGCCAACGTCCTGACTTTC. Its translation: CASCSSGANVLTF.

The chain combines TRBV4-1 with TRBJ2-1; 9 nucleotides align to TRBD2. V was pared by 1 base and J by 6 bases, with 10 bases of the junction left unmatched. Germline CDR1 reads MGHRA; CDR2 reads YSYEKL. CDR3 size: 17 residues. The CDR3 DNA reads TGCGCCAGCAGCCAAGTCGCGGCGGGAGGGCCCGGCAATGAGCAGTTCTTC. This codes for CASSQVAAGGPGNEQFF.

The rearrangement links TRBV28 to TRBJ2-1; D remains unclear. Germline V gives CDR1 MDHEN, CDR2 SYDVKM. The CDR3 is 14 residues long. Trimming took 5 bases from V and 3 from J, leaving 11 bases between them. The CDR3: CASSALWDYNEQFF. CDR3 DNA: TGTGCCAGCAGTGCTCTCTGGGACTACAATGAGCAGTTCTTC.

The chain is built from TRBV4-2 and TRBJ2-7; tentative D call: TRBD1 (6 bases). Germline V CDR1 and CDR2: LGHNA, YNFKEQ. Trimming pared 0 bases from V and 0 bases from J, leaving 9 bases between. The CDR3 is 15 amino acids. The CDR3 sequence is CASSQEDSHSYEQYF. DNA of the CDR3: TGTGCCAGCAGCCAAGAGGACAGTCACTCCTACGAGCAGTACTTC.

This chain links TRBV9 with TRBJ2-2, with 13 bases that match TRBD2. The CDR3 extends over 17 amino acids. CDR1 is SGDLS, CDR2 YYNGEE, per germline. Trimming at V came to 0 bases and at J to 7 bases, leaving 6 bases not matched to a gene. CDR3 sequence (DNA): TGTGCCAGCAGCGTAGAGACTAGCGGGAGGTTTGGCGGGGAGCTGTTTTTT. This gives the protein CASSVETSGRFGGELFF.

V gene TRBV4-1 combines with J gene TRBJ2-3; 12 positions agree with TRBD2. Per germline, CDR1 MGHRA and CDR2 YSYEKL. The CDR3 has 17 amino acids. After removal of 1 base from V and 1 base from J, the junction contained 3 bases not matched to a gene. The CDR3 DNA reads TGCGCCAGCAGCCAAGCCGGACTAGCGGGACGCACAGATACGCAGTATTTT. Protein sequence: CASSQAGLAGRTDTQYF.

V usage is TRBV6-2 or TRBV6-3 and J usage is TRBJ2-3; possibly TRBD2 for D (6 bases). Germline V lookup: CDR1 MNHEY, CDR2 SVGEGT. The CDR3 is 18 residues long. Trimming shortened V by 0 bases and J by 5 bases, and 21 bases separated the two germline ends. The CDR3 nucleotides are TGTGCCAGCAGTTACTCGAGTGGTTTTGGGAGGCTCCAAGATACGCAGTATTTT. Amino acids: CASSYSSGFGRLQDTQYF.

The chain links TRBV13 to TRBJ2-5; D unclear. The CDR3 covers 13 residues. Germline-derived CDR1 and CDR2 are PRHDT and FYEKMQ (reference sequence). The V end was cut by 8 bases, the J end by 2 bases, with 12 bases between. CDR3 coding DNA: TGTGCCAGCGCCCGGGCCCCACAAGAGACCCAGTACTTC. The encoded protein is CASARAPQETQYF.

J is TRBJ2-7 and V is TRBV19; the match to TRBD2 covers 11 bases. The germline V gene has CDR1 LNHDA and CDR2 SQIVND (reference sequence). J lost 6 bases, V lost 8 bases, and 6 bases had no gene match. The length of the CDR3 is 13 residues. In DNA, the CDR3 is TGTGCCAGTCAAACTAGCGGGAGTGGCGAGCAGTACTTC. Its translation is CASQTSGSGEQYF.

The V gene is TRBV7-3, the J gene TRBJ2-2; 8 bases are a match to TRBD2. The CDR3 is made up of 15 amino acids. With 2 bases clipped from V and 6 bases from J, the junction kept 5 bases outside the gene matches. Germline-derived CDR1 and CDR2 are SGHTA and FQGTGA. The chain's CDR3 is CASSLGTRVPGELFF. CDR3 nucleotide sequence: TGTGCCAGCAGCTTAGGGACTAGAGTTCCCGGGGAGCTGTTTTTT.

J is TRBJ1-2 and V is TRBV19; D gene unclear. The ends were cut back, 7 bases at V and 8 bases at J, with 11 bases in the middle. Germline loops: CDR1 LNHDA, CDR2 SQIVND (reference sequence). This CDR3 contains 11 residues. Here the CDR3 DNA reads TGTGCCAGTACCCCGGGGATCGGCTACACCTTC. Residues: CASTPGIGYTF.

CDR3 DNA: TGTGCCAGCAGTCCCCAGGACACTTGGGATACGCAGTATTTT. Translating gives CASSPQDTWDTQYF. The J gene is TRBJ2-3, the V gene TRBV27; possibly TRBD1 for D (5 bases). The CDR3 totals 14 residues. The germline V gene has CDR1 MNHEY and CDR2 SMNVEV (reference sequence). V gave up 5 bases and J gave up 6 bases, with 15 bases separating them.

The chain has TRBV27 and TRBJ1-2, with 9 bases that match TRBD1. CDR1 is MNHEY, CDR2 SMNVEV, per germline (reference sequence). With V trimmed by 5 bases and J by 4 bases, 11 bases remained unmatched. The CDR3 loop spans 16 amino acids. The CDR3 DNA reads TGTGCCAGCAGTGCCCGCCGGGACAGGGCCGGCTATGGCTACACCTTC. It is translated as CASSARRDRAGYGYTF.